These 26 T cell receptor beta chains share one sample of origin, sequenced in a study of blood T cell repertoires in COVID-19. Clones were sequenced by immunoSEQ multiplex PCR, and TCRdb holds only the in-frame ones, with some missing. The repertoire includes some 330,000 clones, about 90% of them detected once, and around 5% sits in the top ten. Sequences were obtained from PBMCs or T cells enriched from blood (not recorded which). The receptors stem from a man between 25 and 39 years old who had recovered from COVID-19.

V gene TRBV2 combines with J gene TRBJ1-3; D gene unclear. The germline gives CDR1 SNHLY, CDR2 FYNNEI. Trimming pared 9 bases from V and 2 bases from J, leaving 17 bases between. This CDR3 has 15 residues. The CDR3 DNA reads TGTGCCAGACAGCGGGGAAAGGTTGCTGGAAACACCATATATTTT. Translating it yields CARQRGKVAGNTIYF.

This chain connects TRBV24-1 to TRBJ2-3; D perhaps matches TRBD1 (6 bases). CDR3 length: 13 residues. Looked up from germline, CDR1 is KGHDR and CDR2 is SFDVKD. V was cut by 8 bases and J by 6 bases, with 14 bases left in between. DNA for the CDR3: TGTGCCACCAATCGGGCAGGGGAGGATACGCAGTATTTT. It is translated as CATNRAGEDTQYF.

This chain uses TRBV28 with TRBJ1-5; 7 positions match TRBD1. The trim removed 10 bases at V and 1 base at J, leaving 10 bases unmatched. The germline CDR1 and CDR2 sequences are MDHEN and SYDVKM. The CDR3 contains 15 residues. DNA for the CDR3: TGTGCCACCGAGACAGGGTCCGGGAGCAATCAGCCCCAGCATTTT. Amino acids: CATETGSGSNQPQHF.

This chain links TRBV11-2 with TRBJ1-5; D is ambiguous. Per germline, CDR1 SGHAT and CDR2 FQNNGV. The V gene lost 0 bases and the J gene lost 6 bases, with 6 bases spanning the gap. This CDR3 contains 13 residues. The CDR3, as DNA: TGTGCCAGCAGCTTAGAGAGGCTTCAGCCCCAGCATTTT. Its protein is CASSLERLQPQHF. The complete variable domain, with remaining parts taken from reference TRBV11-2 and TRBJ1-5, reads EAGVAQSPRYKIIEKRQSVAFWCNPISGHATLYWYQQILGQGPKLLIQFQNNGVVDDSQLPKDRFSAERLKGVDSTLKIQPAKLEDSAVYLCASSLERLQPQHFGDGTRLSIL.

J is TRBJ2-4 and V is TRBV28, with D unclear. V lost 5 bases, J lost 0 bases, and 14 bases lay in between. The germline V gene encodes CDR1 MDHEN and CDR2 SYDVKM. CDR3 length: 16 residues. Here the CDR3 reads CASSPLYILAKNIQYF. DNA for the CDR3: TGTGCCAGCAGTCCCCTATATATCCTAGCCAAAAACATTCAGTACTTC.

This rearrangement joins TRBV3-1 (or the pseudogene TRBV3-2) to TRBJ1-1; TRBD1 is a possible D gene (5 bases). This CDR3 spans 13 amino acids. V dropped 1 base and J dropped 10 bases, with 13 bases sitting between them. The V gene's germline CDR1 is LGHDT and CDR2 YNNKEL (reference sequence). This chain's CDR3 is CASSQAQGAVAFF. CDR3 in DNA: TGTGCCAGCAGCCAAGCTCAGGGCGCAGTAGCTTTCTTT.

The rearrangement joins TRBV19 to TRBJ2-1; the match to TRBD2 covers 16 bases. Germline-derived CDR1 and CDR2 are LNHDA and SQIVND (reference sequence). After removal of 7 bases from V and 2 bases from J, the junction contained 2 bases not matched to a gene. This CDR3 has 16 residues. CDR3 residues: CASMGLAGGPYNEQFF. The CDR3 DNA reads TGTGCCAGTATGGGACTAGCGGGGGGGCCCTACAATGAGCAGTTCTTC.

The genes are TRBV5-1 and TRBJ1-6; 10 bases match TRBD1. CDR3 size: 16 residues. V trimming: 3 bases; J trimming: 7 bases; junction bases outside the gene matches: 7. Germline CDR1 reads SGHRS; CDR2 reads YFSETQ. CDR3 protein: CASSYMTGGPNSPLHF. The CDR3, as DNA: TGCGCCAGCAGCTACATGACAGGGGGCCCGAATTCACCCCTCCACTTT.

DNA for the CDR3: TGTGCCAGCAGCCAAGCGTATGAGCAGTTCTTC. Protein: CASSQAYEQFF. The J gene is TRBJ2-1, the V gene TRBV3-1 (or the pseudogene TRBV3-2); D is undetermined. Deletions cut 1 base from V and 8 bases from J, with 3 bases between. In germline, CDR1 is LGHDT, CDR2 YNNKEL (reference sequence). The CDR3 length is 11 residues.

The chain uses TRBV3-1 (or the pseudogene TRBV3-2) and TRBJ2-7, with D unclear. The ends were cut back, 3 bases at V and 3 bases at J, with 15 bases in the middle. CDR1 is LGHDT, CDR2 YNNKEL, per germline (reference sequence). The CDR3 has 15 residues. Here the CDR3 DNA reads TGTGCCAGCAGCCACGTAGGTGGGCAAGGCTACGAGCAGTACTTC. Amino acids: CASSHVGGQGYEQYF.

The J gene is TRBJ2-3, the V gene TRBV11-2; possible D gene TRBD2, 7 bases. Trimming took off 5 bases at V and 9 bases at J, with 27 bases between the two ends. This CDR3 contains 17 residues. CDR1 is SGHAT and CDR2 is FQNNGV in the germline V gene. The CDR3 sequence is CASSPGGGLGPRRTQYF. The CDR3 bases are TGTGCCAGCAGCCCTGGGGGGGGCTTGGGGCCTCGGCGAACGCAGTATTTT.

The chain has TRBV29-1 and TRBJ2-5; D is uncertain. V was trimmed by 7 bases and J by 0 bases, leaving 9 bases between them. Germline values: CDR1 SQVTM, CDR2 ANQGSEA. CDR3 length: 12 residues. The CDR3 region has the DNA TGCAGCGCCCTCTCGTACCAAGAGACCCAGTACTTC. Its translation is CSALSYQETQYF.

The J gene is TRBJ2-1, the V gene TRBV11-3; TRBD2 matches at 10 bases. The germline V gene encodes CDR1 SGHNT and CDR2 YENEEA. V gave up 1 base and J gave up 7 bases; unmatched junction bases: 10. This CDR3 is 17 amino acids long. Written as DNA, the CDR3 is TGTGCCAGCAGCTTAGGAATGAAGCGGGGGGGCCTAAATGAGCAGTTCTTC. It translates to CASSLGMKRGGLNEQFF.

The chain has TRBV27 and TRBJ1-5, with D possibly being TRBD1 (6 bases). V lost 8 bases and J lost 3, with 20 bases in between. CDR1 is MNHEY, CDR2 SMNVEV, per germline (reference sequence). The CDR3 runs to 16 residues. The CDR3: CASRRGGVGNNQPQHF. The CDR3, as DNA: TGTGCCAGCCGACGGGGGGGCGTTGGAAACAATCAGCCCCAGCATTTT.

The chain combines TRBV19 with TRBJ1-6; no clear D. CDR1 LNHDA and CDR2 SQIVND come from the germline V gene (reference sequence). V dropped 1 base and J dropped 8 bases, with 15 bases sitting between them. This CDR3 region has 16 residues. The CDR3 DNA reads TGTGCCAGTAGTATAGTAGCAGGAGGAGCTGATTCACCCCTCCACTTT. Protein product: CASSIVAGGADSPLHF. The whole variable domain, remainder taken from reference TRBV19 and TRBJ1-6, is DGGITQSPKYLFRKEGQNVTLSCEQNLNHDAMYWYRQDPGQGLRLIYYSQIVNDFQKGDIAEGYSVSREKKESFPLTVTSAQKNPTAFYLCASSIVAGGADSPLHFGNGTRLTVT.

The V call is TRBV24-1, the J call TRBJ2-1, with 7 bases aligning to TRBD2. There are 13 residues in the CDR3. Germline loops: CDR1 KGHDR, CDR2 SFDVKD. Unmatched junction bases numbered 7, after V lost 4 bases and J lost 11 bases. CDR3 nucleotide sequence: TGTGCCACCAGTGAACTTACTAGCGCGCAGCAGTTCTTC. Its protein product is CATSELTSAQQFF.

The chain joins TRBV20-1 to TRBJ2-1, with D uncertain. The CDR3 has 12 residues. Per germline, CDR1 DFQATT and CDR2 SNEGSKA (reference sequence). Trimming left V 4 bases short and J 5 bases short, with 9 bases between. The CDR3 nucleotides are TGCAGTGCTATTGACCAGGACAATGAGCAGTTCTTC. Translated: CSAIDQDNEQFF.

The V call is TRBV25-1, the J call TRBJ2-1; tentatively, D is TRBD2 (6 bases). This CDR3 comprises 14 residues. Germline V lookup: CDR1 MGHDK, CDR2 SYGVNS. Trimming removed 4 bases from V and 1 base from J, with 8 bases in between. The CDR3 DNA reads TGTGCCAGCAGTGGGGACTTTTCCTACAATGAGCAGTTCTTC. Translation: CASSGDFSYNEQFF.

The rearrangement links TRBV13 to TRBJ1-2, with D unclear. V dropped 3 bases and J dropped 7 bases, with 15 bases sitting between them. CDR1 is PRHDT, CDR2 FYEKMQ, per germline (reference sequence). The CDR3 extends over 14 amino acids. CDR3 coding DNA: TGTGCCAGCAGCTTTGGGCAGGATTTATTTGGCTACACCTTC. Protein: CASSFGQDLFGYTF. The entire variable domain, with the rest obtained from reference TRBV13 and TRBJ1-2, is as follows: AAGVIQSPRHLIKEKRETATLKCYPIPRHDTVYWYQQGPGQDPQFLISFYEKMQSDKGSIPDRFSAQQFSDYHSELNMSSLELGDSALYFCASSFGQDLFGYTFGSGTRLTVV.

In this sample, this clone turned up a few times. This chain connects TRBV2 to TRBJ1-5; possibly TRBD1 for D (6 bases). The germline gives CDR1 SNHLY, CDR2 FYNNEI. Trimming removed 8 bases at V and 3 bases at J, with 17 bases between. The CDR3 is 15 amino acids. CDR3 in DNA: TGTGCCAGCTCTCGTTCAGGGGACAACAATCAGCCCCAGCATTTT. Its protein product is CASSRSGDNNQPQHF.

The genes are TRBV28 and TRBJ1-1; possible D gene TRBD1, 5 bases. CDR1 and CDR2 (germline): MDHEN, SYDVKM. Trimming took off 7 bases at V and 2 bases at J, with 14 bases between the two ends. The CDR3 has 14 amino acids. The CDR3 DNA reads TGTGCCAGCATCCCTGGGGGGGGTAACACTGAAGCTTTCTTT. This encodes CASIPGGGNTEAFF. Together with reference TRBV28 and TRBJ1-1, the CDR3 gives the full variable domain: DVKVTQSSRYLVKRTGEKVFLECVQDMDHENMFWYRQDPGLGLRLIYFSYDVKMKEKGDIPEGYSVSREKKERFSLILESASTNQTSMYLCASIPGGGNTEAFFGQGTRLTVV.

The rearrangement uses TRBV7-6 and TRBJ2-2, with D maybe TRBD2 (7 bases). The CDR3 is 14 residues long. Trimming left V 1 base short and J 5 bases short, with 8 bases between. Germline CDR1 SGHVS, CDR2 FNYEAQ. The CDR3 nucleotides read TGTGCCAGCAGCTTAGAGGGGGGGACCGGGGAGCTGTTTTTT. It codes for CASSLEGGTGELFF.

This clone was detected only a few times. J is TRBJ2-1 and V is TRBV5-5, with 10 bases aligning to TRBD2. The J segment lost 4 bases and the V segment lost 0 bases, leaving 1 base of the junction unmatched. CDR1 and CDR2 from the germline V gene are SGHKS and YYEKEE (reference sequence). This CDR3 comprises 15 residues. The DNA for the CDR3 is TGTGCCAGCAGCTTGGTGGGACTAGCGTACAATGAGCAGTTCTTC. This translates into CASSLVGLAYNEQFF.

This chain links TRBV19 with TRBJ1-6, with D hard to call. The CDR3 loop spans 17 amino acids. From germline, CDR1 is LNHDA and CDR2 SQIVND (reference sequence). Trimming removed 5 bases from V and 0 bases from J, with 14 bases in between. DNA of the CDR3: TGTGCCAGTAGTCCAGTTCGGCGGAGCTCCTATAATTCACCCCTCCACTTT. It is translated as CASSPVRRSSYNSPLHF.

A single count supports this clone. The rearrangement links TRBV3-1 (or the pseudogene TRBV3-2) to TRBJ1-1; 8 positions match TRBD1. This CDR3 has 14 amino acids. V was clipped by 4 bases and J by 9 bases; unmatched bases: 10. The V gene's germline CDR1 is LGHDT and CDR2 YNNKEL (reference sequence). CDR3 protein: CASSPGGDRSKAFF. DNA for the CDR3: TGTGCCAGCAGCCCAGGTGGGGACAGGTCCAAAGCTTTCTTT.

In nucleotides, the CDR3 is TGTGCCAGTAGTCCAAGACAGGGGAAAGGCTATGGCTACACCTTC. Protein: CASSPRQGKGYGYTF. The chain uses TRBV19 and TRBJ1-2; the match to TRBD1 covers 8 bases. The length of the CDR3 is 15 residues. The V gene's germline CDR1 is LNHDA and CDR2 SQIVND (reference sequence). V gave up 5 bases and J gave up 4 bases; unmatched junction bases: 9.